This T cell receptor beta chain was observed in a study of cytomegalovirus exposure and HLA in healthy donors. About the research overall: Unique TCRs from HLA-typed donors, 65 million to 85 million of them, were held in an early data release.

Study-wide points: Most sequenced TCRs were rare (though some public TCRs occurred in many donors). It was reportedly the case that the classifier diagnosed cytomegalovirus status with high specificity and sensitivity. According to the study, roughly 160 TCR beta chains were cytomegalovirus-associated.

A remark on this clone: Its antigen is currently unknown.

V was pared by 5 bases and J by 4 bases, with 7 bases of the junction left unmatched. CDR3 length: 14 amino acids. Germline V gene sequence: CDR1 MNHEY, CDR2 SMNVEV (reference sequence). 60 Vbeta and 13 Jbeta primers were used in PCR. Profiled with immunoSEQ multiplex PCR; TCRdb holds only in-frame clones, not every one. The sample consists of fewer than 250,000 clones, around 78% of them appearing once. This rearrangement joins TRBV27 to TRBJ1-1; TRBD1 aligns across 7 bases. Source material: PBMCs. This receptor was identified in a woman aged 30 to 39 in good health and CMV-seropositive. Here the CDR3 DNA reads TGTGCCAGCAGTCCTGGGACAGCGGCCACTGAAGCTTTCTTT. Protein product: CASSPGTAATEAFF.